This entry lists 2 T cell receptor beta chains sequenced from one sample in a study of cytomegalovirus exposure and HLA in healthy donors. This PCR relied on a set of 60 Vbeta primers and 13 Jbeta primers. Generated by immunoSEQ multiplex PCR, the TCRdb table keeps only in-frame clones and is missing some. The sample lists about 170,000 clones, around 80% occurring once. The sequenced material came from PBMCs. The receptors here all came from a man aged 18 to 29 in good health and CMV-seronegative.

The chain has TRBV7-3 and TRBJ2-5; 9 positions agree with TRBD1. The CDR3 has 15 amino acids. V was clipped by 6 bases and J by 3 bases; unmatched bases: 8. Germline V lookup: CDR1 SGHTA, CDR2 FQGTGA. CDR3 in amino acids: CASRTGDRAKETQYF. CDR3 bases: TGTGCCAGCAGAACCGGGGACAGGGCGAAAGAGACCCAGTACTTC.

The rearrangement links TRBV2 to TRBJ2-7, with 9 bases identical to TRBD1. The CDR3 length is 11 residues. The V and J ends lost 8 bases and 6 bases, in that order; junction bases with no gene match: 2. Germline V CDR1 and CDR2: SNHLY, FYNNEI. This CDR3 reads CASGQGLEQYF. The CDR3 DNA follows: TGTGCCAGCGGACAGGGGCTCGAGCAGTACTTC.